The clone carrying this T cell receptor beta chain was picked up a small number of times. Antigen unknown. Each CDR3 protein gets one entry after TCRdb re-called the 5' RACE reads with MiXCR. In the table there are under 900,000 distinct CDR3 sequences, around an eighth of which are singletons. This CDR3 has 15 amino acids. Looked up from germline, CDR1 is SEHNR and CDR2 is FQNEAQ (reference sequence). The V segment lost 5 bases and the J segment 5 bases; nucleotides outside the gene matches: 11. The record originates from a study of identical twins. Study-wide findings and caveats: Those out-of-frame alpha sequences shared by twins showed an excess of low generation probability. Partly confounded zero-insertion analyses could result from invariant MAIT and iNKT cells. Whereas memory repertoires showed no such difference, abundant cord blood beta clonotypes carried fewer insertions.

These data also featured in a second study, about yellow fever vaccine responses in identical twins.

Sample: PBMCs. This clonotype was sampled from a woman between 18 and 29 years old in good health. This chain uses TRBV7-9 with TRBJ2-5; the match to TRBD2 covers 7 bases. The CDR3 here is CASSPRGGSLETQYF. The CDR3 DNA sequence: TGTGCCAGCAGCCCCCGGGGAGGGAGCTTGGAGACCCAGTACTTC.